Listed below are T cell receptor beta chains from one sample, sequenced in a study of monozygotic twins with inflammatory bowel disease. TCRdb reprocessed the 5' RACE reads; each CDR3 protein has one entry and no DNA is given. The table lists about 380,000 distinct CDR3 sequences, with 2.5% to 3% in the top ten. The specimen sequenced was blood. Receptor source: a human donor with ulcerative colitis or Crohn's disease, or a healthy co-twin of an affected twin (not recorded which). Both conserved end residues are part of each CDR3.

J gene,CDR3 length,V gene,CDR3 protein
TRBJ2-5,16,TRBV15,CATSRDGRGLGETQYF
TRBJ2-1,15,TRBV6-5,CASSLAGQTYNEQFF
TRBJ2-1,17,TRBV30,CAWRGIPGQSSYNEQFF
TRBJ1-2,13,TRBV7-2,CASSQGVSYGYTF
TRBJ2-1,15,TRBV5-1,CASSFSSRSYNEQFF
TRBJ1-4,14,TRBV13,CASSSRGFNEKLFF
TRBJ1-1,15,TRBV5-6,CASRLLQGRRTEAFF
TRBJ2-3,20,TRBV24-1,CATSAMTRASRDPSTDTQYF
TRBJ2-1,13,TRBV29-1,CSVNFRSYNEQFF
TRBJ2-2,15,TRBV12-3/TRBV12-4,CASILAGYSTGELFF
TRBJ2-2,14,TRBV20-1,CSAPRRDRRQELFF
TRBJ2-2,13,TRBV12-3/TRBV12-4,CASSLGGAGELFF
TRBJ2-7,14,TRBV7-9,CASSLGDRVYEQYF